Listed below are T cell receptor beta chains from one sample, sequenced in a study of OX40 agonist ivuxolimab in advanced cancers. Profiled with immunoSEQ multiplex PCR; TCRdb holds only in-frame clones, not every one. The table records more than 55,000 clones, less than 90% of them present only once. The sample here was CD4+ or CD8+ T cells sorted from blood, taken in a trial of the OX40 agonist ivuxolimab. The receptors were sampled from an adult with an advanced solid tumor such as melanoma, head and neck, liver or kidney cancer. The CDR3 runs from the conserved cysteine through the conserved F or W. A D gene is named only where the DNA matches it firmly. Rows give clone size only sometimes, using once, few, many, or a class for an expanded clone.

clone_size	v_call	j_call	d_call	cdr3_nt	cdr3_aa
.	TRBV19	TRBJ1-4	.	TGTGCCAGCCGACGGGGCGTAGAGGAAAAACTGTTTTTT	CASRRGVEEKLFF
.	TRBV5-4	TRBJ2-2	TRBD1	TGTGCCAGCAGCACCCGGGACAGTAACACCGGGGAGCTGTTTTTT	CASSTRDSNTGELFF
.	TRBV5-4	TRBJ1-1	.	TGTGCCAGCAGCTTGGGAAGGGGGGGAACTGAAGCTTTCTTT	CASSLGRGGTEAFF
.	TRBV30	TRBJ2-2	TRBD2	TGTGCCTGGACTAGCGGGGGATTGGTCGGGGAGCTGTTTTTT	CAWTSGGLVGELFF
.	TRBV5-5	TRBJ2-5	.	TGTGCCAGCAGCTTGGCAAGGCTTGGGGAGACCCAGTACTTC	CASSLARLGETQYF
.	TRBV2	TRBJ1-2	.	TGTGCCAGCAGTGAGAGAGGATGGGAAGGCGATGGCTACACCTTC	CASSERGWEGDGYTF
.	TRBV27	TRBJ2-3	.	TGTGCCAGCAGTTTCCGGAGCGGTACGCAGTATTTT	CASSFRSGTQYF
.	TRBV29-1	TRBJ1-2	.	TGCAGCGTAGAGGAAGGTCGGGGCTACACCTTC	CSVEEGRGYTF
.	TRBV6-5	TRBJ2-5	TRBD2	TGTGCCAGCAGCCGTTTGGTGCGGGGGCAAGAGACCCAGTACTTC	CASSRLVRGQETQYF
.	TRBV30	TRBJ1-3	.	TGTGCCTGGAGTGTGGCCAGGCCCCTGAGCTCTGGAAACACCATATATTTT	CAWSVARPLSSGNTIYF
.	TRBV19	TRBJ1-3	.	TGTGCCAGTAGTATAGATTGGACACGTCGGGCGTACGGAAACACCATATATTTT	CASSIDWTRRAYGNTIYF
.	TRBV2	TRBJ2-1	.	TGTGCCAGCAGTGAGCGACTGTACAATGAGCAGTTCTTC	CASSERLYNEQFF
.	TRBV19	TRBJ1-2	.	TGTGCCAGTGGTCCCAGGGCCGGCTACACCTTC	CASGPRAGYTF
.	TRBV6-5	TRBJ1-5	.	TGTGCCAGCAGTTACTCGTGGGCGTCCAATCAGCCCCAGCATTTT	CASSYSWASNQPQHF
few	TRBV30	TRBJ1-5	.	TGTGCCTGGAGTAGGGGGGACAATCAGCCCCAGCATTTT	CAWSRGDNQPQHF
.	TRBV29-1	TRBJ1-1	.	TGCAGCGTTGCTGGCCTACGGGGCGCTGAAGCTTTCTTT	CSVAGLRGAEAFF
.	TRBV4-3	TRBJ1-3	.	TGCGCCAGCAGCCCCGGAAGGAAGGACTCTGGAAACACCATATATTTT	CASSPGRKDSGNTIYF
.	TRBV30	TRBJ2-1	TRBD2	TGTGCCTGGAGTTCCGGGAGACTAGCGGGAATATATGAGCAGTTCTTC	CAWSSGRLAGIYEQFF
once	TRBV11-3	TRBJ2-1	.	TGTGCCAGCAGCTTAGGTGCGTCGAACAATGAGCAGTTCTTC	CASSLGASNNEQFF
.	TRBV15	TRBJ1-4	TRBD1	TGTGCCACCAGCAGAGATTACAGGGGCGCCGGTGAAAAACTGTTTTTT	CATSRDYRGAGEKLFF
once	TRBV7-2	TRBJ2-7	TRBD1	TGTGCCAGCAGTTCAAGGGGACAGGGGCGCGGGGAGCAGTACTTC	CASSSRGQGRGEQYF
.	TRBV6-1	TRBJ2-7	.	TGTGCCAGCAGGGGACTGACCTCCTACGAGCAGTACTTC	CASRGLTSYEQYF
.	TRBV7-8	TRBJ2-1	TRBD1	TGTGCCAGCAGCACACAGGGGAACTACAATGAGCAGTTCTTC	CASSTQGNYNEQFF
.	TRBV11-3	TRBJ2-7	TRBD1	TGTGCCACTTCCAGACAGGGCTCCTACGAGCAGTACTTC	CATSRQGSYEQYF
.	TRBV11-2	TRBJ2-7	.	TGTGCCAGCAGCTCCCCCCCAGGGACACTAAGTTCCTACGAGCAGTACTTC	CASSSPPGTLSSYEQYF
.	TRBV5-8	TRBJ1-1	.	TGTGCCAGCAGCCCTCAGGGGTTAACAAACACTGAAGCTTTCTTT	CASSPQGLTNTEAFF
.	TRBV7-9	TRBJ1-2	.	TGTGCCAGCAGCTTATTATCTCGGGGGGCTTTAATGGCAGGAGGCTACACCTTC	CASSLLSRGALMAGGYTF
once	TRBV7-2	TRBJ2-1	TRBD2	TGTGCCAGCAGCCCCCTAGCGGGGGGGCTAAGTGAGCAGTTCTTC	CASSPLAGGLSEQFF
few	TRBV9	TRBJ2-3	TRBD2	TGTGCCAGCAGCCCCACCGGAGCGGGGGCCACAGATACGCAGTATTTT	CASSPTGAGATDTQYF
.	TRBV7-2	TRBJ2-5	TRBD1	TGTGCCAGCAGCCAGGGGGCAGGGGGGCAAGAGACCCAGTACTTC	CASSQGAGGQETQYF
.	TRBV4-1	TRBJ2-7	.	TGCGCCAGCAGCCAAGAACGGAGGGAATCCTACGAGCAGTACTTC	CASSQERRESYEQYF
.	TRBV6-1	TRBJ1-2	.	TGTGCCAGCACCGACGCGTGGGCCCTGAACTATGGCTACACCTTC	CASTDAWALNYGYTF
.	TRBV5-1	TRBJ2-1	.	TGCGCCAGCAGCTTGGAATACAATGAGCAGTTCTTC	CASSLEYNEQFF
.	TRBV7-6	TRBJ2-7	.	TGTGCCAGCAGCTCGATACAGGGAGGAACCTACGAGCAGTACTTC	CASSSIQGGTYEQYF
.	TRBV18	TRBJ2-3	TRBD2	TGTGCCAGCTCACCATTCCTAGCGGGTGATAAAACAGATACGCAGTATTTT	CASSPFLAGDKTDTQYF
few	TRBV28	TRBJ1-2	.	TGTGCCAGCAGTGGGGGCGCGCGGTATGGCTACACCTTC	CASSGGARYGYTF
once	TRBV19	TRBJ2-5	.	TGTGCCAGTAGTATAGAGCGGCAGGGAGAGACCCAGTACTTC	CASSIERQGETQYF
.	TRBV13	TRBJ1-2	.	TGTGCCAGCAGATTCCAGGGGATCCACTATGGCTACACCTTC	CASRFQGIHYGYTF
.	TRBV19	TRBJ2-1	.	TGTGCCAGTAGTATGGAAGAGGGGAGCTACAATGAGCAGTTCTTC	CASSMEEGSYNEQFF
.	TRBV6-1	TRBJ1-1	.	TGTGCCAGCAGTGATGTAATAGCTTTCTTT	CASSDVIAFF
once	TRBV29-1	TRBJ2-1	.	TGCAGCGGTGGGGGGGGCCGGGAGGTGCGCAATGAGCAGTTCTTC	CSGGGGREVRNEQFF
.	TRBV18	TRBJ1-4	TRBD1	TGTGCCAGCTCACCAAGAGGCGGGGACAGTGGGGGAGAAAAACTGTTTTTT	CASSPRGGDSGGEKLFF
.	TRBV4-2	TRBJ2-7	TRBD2	TGTGCCAGCAGCCAAGCGAGTAGCGGGAGGACCTACGAGCAGTACTTC	CASSQASSGRTYEQYF
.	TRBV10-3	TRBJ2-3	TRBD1	TGTGCCATCAGTCAAGGGGGACAGGGAAAATCAGATACGCAGTATTTT	CAISQGGQGKSDTQYF
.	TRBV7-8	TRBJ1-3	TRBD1	TGTGCCAGCAGCTTAAGGGACAGAATCTCTGGAAACACCATATATTTT	CASSLRDRISGNTIYF
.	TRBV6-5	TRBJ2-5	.	TGTGCCAGCAGTTACGGACATGCGGAGACCCAGTACTTC	CASSYGHAETQYF
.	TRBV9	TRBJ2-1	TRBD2	TGTGCCAGCAGCGTAGCTGGACTAGCGGGGGGGTACAATGAGCAGTTCTTC	CASSVAGLAGGYNEQFF
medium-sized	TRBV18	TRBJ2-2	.	TGTGCCAGCTCACCATTGGCAGCTAGGAACACCGGGGAGCTGTTTTTT	CASSPLAARNTGELFF
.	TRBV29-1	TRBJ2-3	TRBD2	TGCAGCGTTTCGCTAGCGGGAGGGCCAGATACGCAGTATTTT	CSVSLAGGPDTQYF
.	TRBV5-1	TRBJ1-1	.	TGCGCCAGCAGCTTGGACGGTCAGATGGGAGCTTTCTTT	CASSLDGQMGAFF
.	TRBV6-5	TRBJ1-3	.	TGTGCCAGCAGTTACCGCAGGACCTCTGGAAACACCATATATTTT	CASSYRRTSGNTIYF
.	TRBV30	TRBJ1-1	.	TGTGCCTGGAGTCAAAGGGTCCTCGTGTACACTGAAGCTTTCTTT	CAWSQRVLVYTEAFF
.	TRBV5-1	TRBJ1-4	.	TGCGCCAGCAGCTTGGAAGGAAATGAAAAACTGTTTTTT	CASSLEGNEKLFF
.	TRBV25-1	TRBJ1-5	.	TGTGCCAGCAGCCTAGGACTCTGTAGCAATCAGCCCCAGCATTTT	CASSLGLCSNQPQHF
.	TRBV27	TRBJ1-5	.	TGTGCCAGCAGTTCCGCCCTGTTGGGGGGTAGCAATCAGCCCCAGCATTTT	CASSSALLGGSNQPQHF